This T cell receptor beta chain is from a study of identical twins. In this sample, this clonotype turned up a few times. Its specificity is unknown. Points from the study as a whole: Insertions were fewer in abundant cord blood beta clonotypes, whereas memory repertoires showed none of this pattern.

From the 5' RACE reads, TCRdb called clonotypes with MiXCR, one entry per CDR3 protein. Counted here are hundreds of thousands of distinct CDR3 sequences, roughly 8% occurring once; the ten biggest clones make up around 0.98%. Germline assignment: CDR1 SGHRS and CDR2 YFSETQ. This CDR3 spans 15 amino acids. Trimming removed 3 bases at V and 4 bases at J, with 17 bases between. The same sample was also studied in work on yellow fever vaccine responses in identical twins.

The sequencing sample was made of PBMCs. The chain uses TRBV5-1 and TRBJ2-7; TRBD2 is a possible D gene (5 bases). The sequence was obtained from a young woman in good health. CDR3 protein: CASSWGGGGFYEQYF. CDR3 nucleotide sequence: TGCGCCAGCAGCTGGGGTGGTGGAGGTTTTTACGAGCAGTACTTC.